The 20 T cell receptor beta chains presented below share a single source sample, sequenced in a study of monozygotic twins with inflammatory bowel disease (dated by TCRdb to between 2018 and 2020). The library came from 5' RACE. TCRdb records Illumina HiSeq 2500 as the sequencer. The reads underwent TCRdb reprocessing, giving one record for each CDR3 protein sequence and no DNA. This sample's table contains fewer than 400,000 distinct CDR3 sequences. The top ten constitute over 5.5% of the sample. Sequenced: blood. The source of these receptors is a human donor with ulcerative colitis or Crohn's disease, or a healthy co-twin of an affected twin (not recorded which).

The chain recombines TRBV7-9 with TRBJ1-6; checking the TCRdb D call of TRBD1 is not possible without DNA. Germline loops: CDR1 SEHNR, CDR2 FQNEAQ (reference sequence). The CDR3 is 15 amino acids. This CDR3 reads CASSRGEGSASPLHF. The full variable domain, completed using reference TRBV7-9 and TRBJ1-6, is DTGVSQNPRHKITKRGQNVTFRCDPISEHNRLYWYRQTLGQGPEFLTYFQNEAQLEKSRLLSDRFSAERPKGSFSTLEIQRTEQGDSAMYLCASSRGEGSASPLHFGNGTRLTVT.

This chain uses TRBV5-1 with TRBJ1-5. This CDR3 contains 14 residues. CDR1 and CDR2 from the germline V gene are SGHRS and YFSETQ. The CDR3 loop reads CASSAGLGSEPQHF.

The chain's CDR3 is CASSRSGGDQETQYF. The chain combines TRBV28 with TRBJ2-5; TCRdb lists TRBD2, though no DNA is available to test this call. Germline values: CDR1 MDHEN, CDR2 SYDVKM. There are 15 residues in the CDR3.

The chain is built from TRBV5-6 and TRBJ1-1. The CDR3 totals 15 residues. CDR1 and CDR2 from the germline V gene are SGHDT and YYEEEE. Here the CDR3 reads CASSLVPGPNTEAFF.

The CDR3 protein is CASRRTGGGSGANVLTF. This sequence joins TRBV2 and TRBJ2-6; there is no DNA to check the TCRdb D call of TRBD1. CDR3 size: 17 residues. Germline assignment: CDR1 SNHLY and CDR2 FYNNEI. The complete variable domain, with remaining parts taken from reference TRBV2 and TRBJ2-6, reads EPEVTQTPSHQVTQMGQEVILRCVPISNHLYFYWYRQILGQKVEFLVSFYNNEISEKSEIFDDQFSVERPDGSNFTLKIRSTKLEDSAMYFCASRRTGGGSGANVLTFGAGSRLTVL.

The rearrangement links TRBV30 to TRBJ1-3; TCRdb indicates TRBD1, and absent DNA this call remains unverified. Germline assignment: CDR1 GTSNPN and CDR2 SVGIG (reference sequence). The CDR3 loop spans 17 amino acids. This CDR3 reads CAWSAGSGGLTGNTIYF.

This sequence joins TRBV7-2 and TRBJ2-5; TCRdb calls TRBD2, which cannot be checked without DNA. This CDR3 region has 15 residues. Germline CDR1 SGHTA, CDR2 FQGNSA. The CDR3 is CASSVGLAGRETQYF. Full variable domain (remainder filled in from reference TRBV7-2 and TRBJ2-5): GAGVSQSPSNKVTEKGKDVELRCDPISGHTALYWYRQSLGQGLEFLIYFQGNSAPDKSGLPSDRFSAERTGGSVSTLTIQRTQQEDSAVYLCASSVGLAGRETQYFGPGTRLLVL.

The CDR3 spells CASSLYSGGDNEQFF. V usage is TRBV27 and J usage is TRBJ2-1; TCRdb lists TRBD2, though no DNA is available to test this call. The germline V gene has CDR1 MNHEY and CDR2 SMNVEV (reference sequence). This CDR3 is 15 amino acids long.

J is TRBJ1-1 and V is TRBV25-1. Germline V gene lookup returns CDR1 MGHDK and CDR2 SYGVNS. This CDR3 spans 15 amino acids. The CDR3 reads CASSELRVAEKEAFF.

V and J are TRBV12-3 or TRBV12-4 and TRBJ2-3. The CDR3 has 12 residues. CDR3 in amino acids: CASSFYGNTQYF.

This chain links TRBV6-1 with TRBJ1-4; the D gene TCRdb calls, TRBD1, cannot be checked with no DNA. Germline V lookup: CDR1 MNHNS, CDR2 SASEGT. This CDR3 comprises 16 residues. CDR3: CASRKGQGRTNEKLFF.

The chain has TRBV29-1 and TRBJ2-1; checking the TCRdb D call of TRBD2 is not possible without DNA. The CDR3 has 14 residues. CDR1 is SQVTM, CDR2 ANQGSEA, per germline. CDR3 sequence reads: CSVALNINYNEQFF.

CDR3 protein: CSAPGQGRTGELFF. This chain links TRBV20-1 with TRBJ2-2; TCRdb designates TRBD1, a call that cannot be tested without DNA. The CDR3 is 14 residues long. In germline, CDR1 is DFQATT, CDR2 SNEGSKA (reference sequence).

This rearrangement joins TRBV7-8 to TRBJ2-6. There are 19 residues in the CDR3. Per the germline V gene, CDR1 is SGHVS and CDR2 is FQNEAQ. The CDR3 protein is CASSASIRKTNSGANVLTF.

The rearrangement links TRBV15 to TRBJ1-1; TCRdb proposes TRBD1, but this gene call is untestable without DNA. The CDR3 extends over 14 amino acids. Per the germline V gene, CDR1 is LNHNV and CDR2 is YYDKDF (reference sequence). The CDR3 sequence: CATSRDSGDTEAFF.

V and J are TRBV5-1 and TRBJ2-3; TCRdb gives TRBD1 as the D gene, but with no DNA this cannot be confirmed. The V gene's germline CDR1 is SGHRS and CDR2 YFSETQ. The length of the CDR3 is 16 residues. CDR3: CASSWDARQGIGTQYF.

The V and J genes are TRBV29-1 and TRBJ1-1. The CDR3 is 15 residues long. Germline V gives CDR1 SQVTM, CDR2 ANQGSEA. CDR3 in amino acids: CSVERSAGLNTEAFF.

This chain uses TRBV28 with TRBJ2-5; the TCRdb call, TRBD1, lacks DNA for checking. Germline lookup yields CDR1 MDHEN and CDR2 SYDVKM. This CDR3 has 15 residues. CDR3 region: CASSFLGTEQETQYF.

V gene TRBV6-5 combines with J gene TRBJ1-1. This CDR3 contains 15 residues. The germline V gene has CDR1 MNHEY and CDR2 SVGAGI. CDR3 region: CASSYSGQANTEAFF.

The chain has TRBV7-2 and TRBJ1-1; TCRdb returns TRBD1, unconfirmable since there is no DNA. The CDR3 contains 14 residues. Per germline, CDR1 SGHTA and CDR2 FQGNSA. The CDR3 reads CASSLTGPSTEAFF. The entire variable domain, with the rest obtained from reference TRBV7-2 and TRBJ1-1, is as follows: GAGVSQSPSNKVTEKGKDVELRCDPISGHTALYWYRQSLGQGLEFLIYFQGNSAPDKSGLPSDRFSAERTGGSVSTLTIQRTQQEDSAVYLCASSLTGPSTEAFFGQGTRLTVV.